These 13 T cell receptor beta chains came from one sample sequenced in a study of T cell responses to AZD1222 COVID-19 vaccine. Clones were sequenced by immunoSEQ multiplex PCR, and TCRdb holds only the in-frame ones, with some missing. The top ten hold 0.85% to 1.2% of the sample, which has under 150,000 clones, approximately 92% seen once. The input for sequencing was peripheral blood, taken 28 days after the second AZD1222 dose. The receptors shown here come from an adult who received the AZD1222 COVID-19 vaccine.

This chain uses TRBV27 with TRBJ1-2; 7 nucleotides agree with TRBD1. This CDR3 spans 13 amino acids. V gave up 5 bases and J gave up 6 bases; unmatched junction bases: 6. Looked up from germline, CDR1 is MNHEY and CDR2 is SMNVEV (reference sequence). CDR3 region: CASSPWTGNGYTF. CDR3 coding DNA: TGTGCCAGCAGTCCATGGACAGGCAATGGCTACACCTTC.

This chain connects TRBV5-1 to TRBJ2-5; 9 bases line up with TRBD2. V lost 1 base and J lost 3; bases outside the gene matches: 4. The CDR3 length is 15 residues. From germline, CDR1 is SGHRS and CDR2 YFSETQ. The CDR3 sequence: CASSLMGLAEETQYF. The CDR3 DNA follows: TGCGCCAGCAGCTTGATGGGACTAGCAGAAGAGACCCAGTACTTC. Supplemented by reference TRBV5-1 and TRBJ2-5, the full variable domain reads KAGVTQTPRYLIKTRGQQVTLSCSPISGHRSVSWYQQTPGQGLQFLFEYFSETQRNKGNFPGRFSGRQFSNSRSEMNVSTLELGDSALYLCASSLMGLAEETQYFGPGTRLLVL.

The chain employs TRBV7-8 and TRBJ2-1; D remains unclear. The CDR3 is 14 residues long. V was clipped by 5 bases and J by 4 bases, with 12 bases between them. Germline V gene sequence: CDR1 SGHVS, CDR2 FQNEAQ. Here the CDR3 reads CASSVIAVYNEQFF. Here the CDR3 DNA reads TGTGCCAGCAGCGTAATAGCCGTATACAATGAGCAGTTCTTC.

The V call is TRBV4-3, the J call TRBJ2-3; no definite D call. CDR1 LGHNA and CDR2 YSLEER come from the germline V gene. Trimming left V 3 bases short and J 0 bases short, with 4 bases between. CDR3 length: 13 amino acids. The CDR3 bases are TGCGCCAGCAGCCAGGGCAGCACAGATACGCAGTATTTT. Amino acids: CASSQGSTDTQYF.

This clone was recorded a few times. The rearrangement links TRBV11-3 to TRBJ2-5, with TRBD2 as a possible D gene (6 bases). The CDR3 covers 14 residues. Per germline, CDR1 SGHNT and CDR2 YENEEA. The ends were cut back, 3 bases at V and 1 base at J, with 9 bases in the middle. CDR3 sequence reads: CASSFGGFQETQYF. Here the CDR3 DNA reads TGTGCCAGCAGCTTTGGGGGGTTCCAAGAGACCCAGTACTTC.

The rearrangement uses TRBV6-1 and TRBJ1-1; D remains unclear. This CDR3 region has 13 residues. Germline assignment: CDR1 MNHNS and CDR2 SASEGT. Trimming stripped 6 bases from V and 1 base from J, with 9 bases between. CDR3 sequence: CASSHGKNTEAFF. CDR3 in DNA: TGTGCCAGCAGCCACGGGAAGAACACTGAAGCTTTCTTT.

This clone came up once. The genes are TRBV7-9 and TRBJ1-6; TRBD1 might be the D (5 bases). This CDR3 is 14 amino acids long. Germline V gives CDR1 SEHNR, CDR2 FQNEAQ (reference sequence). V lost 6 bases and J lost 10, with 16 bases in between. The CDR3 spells CASSPGTSRSPLHF. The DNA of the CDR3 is TGTGCCAGCAGTCCCGGGACCTCGAGATCACCCCTCCACTTT.

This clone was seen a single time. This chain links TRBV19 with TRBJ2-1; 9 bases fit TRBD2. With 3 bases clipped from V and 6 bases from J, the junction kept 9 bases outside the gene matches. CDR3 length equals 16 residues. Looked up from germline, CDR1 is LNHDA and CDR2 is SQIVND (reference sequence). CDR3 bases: TGTGCCAGTAGTATTCCCGGGACTAGCATCGGCAATGAGCAGTTCTTC. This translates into CASSIPGTSIGNEQFF.

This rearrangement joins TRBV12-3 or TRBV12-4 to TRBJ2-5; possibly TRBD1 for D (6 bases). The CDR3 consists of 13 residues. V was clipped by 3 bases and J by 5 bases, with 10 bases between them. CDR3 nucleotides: TGTGCCAGCAGTTTGTCCACAGGGGAGACCCAGTACTTC. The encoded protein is CASSLSTGETQYF.

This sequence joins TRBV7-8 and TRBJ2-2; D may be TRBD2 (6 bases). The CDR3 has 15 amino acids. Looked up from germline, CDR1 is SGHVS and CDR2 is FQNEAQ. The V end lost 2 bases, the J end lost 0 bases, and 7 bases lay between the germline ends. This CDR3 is CASSLTSPNTGELFF. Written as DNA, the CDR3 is TGTGCCAGCAGCTTAACTAGCCCGAACACCGGGGAGCTGTTTTTT.

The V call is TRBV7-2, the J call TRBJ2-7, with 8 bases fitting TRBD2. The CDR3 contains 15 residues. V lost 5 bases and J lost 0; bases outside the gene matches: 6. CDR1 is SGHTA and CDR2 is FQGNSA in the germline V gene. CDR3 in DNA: TGTGCCAGCAGCGCAAGCGGGAGTATCTCCTACGAGCAGTACTTC. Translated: CASSASGSISYEQYF.

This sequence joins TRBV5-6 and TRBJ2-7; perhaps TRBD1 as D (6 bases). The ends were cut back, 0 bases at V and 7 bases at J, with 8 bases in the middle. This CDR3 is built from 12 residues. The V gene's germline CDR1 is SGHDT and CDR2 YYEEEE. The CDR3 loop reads CASSLGGREQYF. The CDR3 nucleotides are TGTGCCAGCAGCTTGGGGGGGCGAGAGCAGTACTTC.

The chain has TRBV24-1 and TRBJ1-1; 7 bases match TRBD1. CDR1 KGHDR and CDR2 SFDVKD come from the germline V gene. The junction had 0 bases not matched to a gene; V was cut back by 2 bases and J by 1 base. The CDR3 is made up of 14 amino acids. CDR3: CATSDWDRNTEAFF. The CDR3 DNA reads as TGTGCCACCAGTGATTGGGACAGGAACACTGAAGCTTTCTTT.